The 26 T cell receptor beta chains given below trace back to one sample, sequenced in a study of PD-1 blockade in classical Hodgkin lymphoma. Every patient experienced relapse after autologous stem cell transplantation, and brentuximab vedotin exposure varied. Data came from immunoSEQ multiplex PCR; TCRdb stores just in-frame clones and leaves some out. The table records around 99,000 clones, approximately 80% of them present only once. Specimen: peripheral blood mononuclear cells (PBMCs), collected before the second cycle of nivolumab. These receptor sequences come from a human donor with classical Hodgkin lymphoma.

This rearrangement joins TRBV28 to TRBJ1-2, with TRBD1 identical over 9 bases. The germline V gene has CDR1 MDHEN and CDR2 SYDVKM. This CDR3 region has 16 residues. J gave up 4 bases and V 7 bases, and 13 bases lay outside the gene matches. The CDR3 loop is CASNTPQGQGVYGYTF. CDR3 sequence (DNA): TGTGCCAGCAACACCCCGCAGGGACAGGGCGTCTATGGCTACACCTTC.

A few counts support this clone. This chain uses TRBV5-8 with TRBJ2-7; D is undetermined. Germline V gene sequence: CDR1 SGHTS, CDR2 YDEGEE. V lost 0 bases to trimming and J lost 6 bases, with 13 bases between them. The CDR3 runs 14 residues. CDR3 protein: CASSLVSPLGEQYF. CDR3 DNA sequence: TGTGCCAGCAGCTTGGTTAGCCCTCTCGGCGAGCAGTACTTC.

The V call is TRBV28, the J call TRBJ2-5, with D possibly being TRBD1 (6 bases). The CDR3 totals 12 residues. In germline, CDR1 is MDHEN, CDR2 SYDVKM. With 5 bases removed from V and 2 bases from J, the gap between germline ends came to 6 bases. The CDR3 loop reads CASSTGQETQYF. CDR3 in DNA: TGTGCCAGCAGTACAGGGCAAGAGACCCAGTACTTC.

This clone was found once. The rearrangement joins TRBV30 to TRBJ1-5, with D uncertain. This CDR3 contains 14 residues. Germline assignment: CDR1 GTSNPN and CDR2 SVGIG (reference sequence). The V end lost 3 bases, the J end lost 0 bases, and 9 bases lay between the germline ends. The CDR3 sequence is CAWRGLYSNQPQHF. CDR3 nucleotides: TGTGCCTGGAGGGGCCTTTATAGCAATCAGCCCCAGCATTTT.

The genes are TRBV4-2 and TRBJ2-3; D possibly corresponds to TRBD2 (5 bases). The CDR3 is made up of 16 amino acids. Trimming removed 0 bases from V and 3 bases from J, with 13 bases in between. CDR1 and CDR2 from the germline V gene are LGHNA and YNFKEQ. The CDR3 coding sequence is TGTGCCAGCAGCCAAGAACGGAGCGGTGGGACAGATACGCAGTATTTT. Residues: CASSQERSGGTDTQYF.

This clone was detected only a few times. V gene TRBV6-6 combines with J gene TRBJ1-5; no reliable D call. Germline lookup yields CDR1 MNHNY and CDR2 SVGAGI (reference sequence). The CDR3 covers 15 residues. The V gene lost 6 bases and the J gene lost 3 bases, with 15 bases spanning the gap. CDR3 region: CASSFPGNLNQPQHF. Written as DNA, the CDR3 is TGTGCCAGCAGCTTCCCCGGGAACCTCAATCAGCCCCAGCATTTT.

The chain joins TRBV12-5 to TRBJ2-7; D may correspond to TRBD1 or TRBD2 (5 bases each). V lost 1 base and J lost 5, with 21 bases in between. Per the germline V gene, CDR1 is LGHNT and CDR2 is FRNRAP. The CDR3 extends over 17 amino acids. CDR3 loop: CASGLGRGGQGSHEQYF. In DNA, the CDR3 is TGTGCTAGTGGTTTGGGACGCGGCGGGCAGGGCAGCCACGAGCAGTACTTC.

This clone was observed once. One end of the junction fails to match germline, which may point to a read error. V is TRBV7-6 and J is TRBJ2-1; possibly TRBD2 for D (5 bases). This CDR3 is built from 14 residues. In germline, CDR1 is SGHVS, CDR2 FNYEAQ. Written as DNA, the CDR3 is TGTGCCAGCAGCCACCCGGCCAGTCCTAGCTCTAGAGTCTTC. It is translated as CASSHPASPSSRVF.

This clone was seen more than once but under ten times. The chain is built from TRBV10-3 and TRBJ2-1; D is uncertain. Trimming shortened V by 3 bases and J by 7 bases, and 13 bases separated the two germline ends. This CDR3 contains 14 residues. CDR1 is ENHRY and CDR2 is SYGVKD in the germline V gene. The CDR3 loop is CAISEFGVGNEQFF. In DNA form, the CDR3 reads TGTGCCATCAGTGAATTCGGAGTGGGAAATGAGCAGTTCTTC.

The V gene is TRBV6-1, the J gene TRBJ1-1, with no clear D. Trimming cost V 6 bases and J 3 bases, with 11 bases left between them. The germline V gene has CDR1 MNHNS and CDR2 SASEGT. The CDR3 spans 13 residues. The CDR3 DNA sequence: TGTGCCAGCAGGATTTTACGGGACACTGAAGCTTTCTTT. It translates to CASRILRDTEAFF.

In its sample, this clone was seen once. V usage is TRBV28 and J usage is TRBJ1-2; D uncertain. CDR1 is MDHEN, CDR2 SYDVKM, per germline. This CDR3 spans 14 amino acids. V lost 1 base, J lost 1 base, and 7 bases lay in between. As DNA, the CDR3 is TGTGCCAGCAGTTTATCCCGAATTAACTATGGCTACACCTTC. Amino acid sequence: CASSLSRINYGYTF.

This sequence joins TRBV2 and TRBJ1-2; no definite D call. Per the germline V gene, CDR1 is SNHLY and CDR2 is FYNNEI. This CDR3 is built from 12 residues. V dropped 5 bases and J dropped 4 bases, with 8 bases sitting between them. The CDR3 reads CASSQTVYGYTF. As DNA, the CDR3 is TGTGCCAGCAGTCAAACAGTCTATGGCTACACCTTC.

The rearrangement joins TRBV10-1 to TRBJ2-3, with 12 bases fitting TRBD2. The CDR3 spans 19 residues. The J segment lost 6 bases and the V segment lost 7 bases, leaving 20 bases of the junction unmatched. CDR1 WNHNN and CDR2 SYGVQD come from the germline V gene (reference sequence). The CDR3 reads CASTLGLAGRAGIRDTQYF. The CDR3 bases are TGCGCCAGCACCCTAGGACTAGCGGGAAGGGCGGGGATTAGGGATACGCAGTATTTT.

The chain is built from TRBV4-2 and TRBJ2-3, with TRBD2 as a possible D gene (6 bases). Deletions cut 0 bases from V and 2 bases from J, with 12 bases between. Per germline, CDR1 LGHNA and CDR2 YNFKEQ. The CDR3 spans 16 residues. CDR3 protein: CASSQDEGLLTDTQYF. The DNA of the CDR3 is TGTGCCAGCAGCCAAGATGAGGGACTTCTCACAGATACGCAGTATTTT.

This sequence joins TRBV6-1 and TRBJ1-2; TRBD1 agrees at 9 bases. CDR1 is MNHNS and CDR2 is SASEGT in the germline V gene. The CDR3 covers 16 residues. After removal of 2 bases from V and 8 bases from J, the junction contained 12 bases not matched to a gene. The CDR3 sequence is CASSEMGTGTVGGYTF. DNA of the CDR3: TGTGCCAGCAGTGAAATGGGGACAGGGACGGTAGGAGGCTACACCTTC.

This chain connects TRBV18 to TRBJ2-2; D perhaps matches TRBD1 (6 bases). V dropped 6 bases and J dropped 1 base, with 15 bases sitting between them. From germline, CDR1 is KGHSH and CDR2 LQKENI. This CDR3 comprises 16 residues. Here the CDR3 reads CASSTNRDKNTGELFF. For the CDR3, the DNA is TGTGCCAGCTCTACAAACCGGGACAAGAACACCGGGGAGCTGTTTTTT.

This chain uses TRBV7-2 with TRBJ2-2, with TRBD2 matching over 8 bases. V trimming: 1 base; J trimming: 9 bases; junction bases outside the gene matches: 13. This CDR3 is built from 17 residues. Germline V gives CDR1 SGHTA, CDR2 FQGNSA. The CDR3 bases are TGTGCCAGCAGCTTAGGGACGGGGGGGTCTCTAGACCGGGAGCTGTTTTTT. Its protein product is CASSLGTGGSLDRELFF.

This rearrangement joins TRBV5-4 to TRBJ1-1, with a tentative D call TRBD1 (5 bases). There are 13 residues in the CDR3. Germline V lookup: CDR1 SGHNT, CDR2 YYREEE (reference sequence). Between the trimmed V and J ends, which lost 0 bases and 7 bases, there was a span of 10 bases. The CDR3 region has the DNA TGTGCCAGCAGCTTGGCCGGGGCAGTTGAAGCTTTCTTT. Protein product: CASSLAGAVEAFF.

The gene calls are TRBV27 and TRBJ2-3; no definite D call. The CDR3 length is 12 residues. Per germline, CDR1 MNHEY and CDR2 SMNVEV (reference sequence). V lost 8 bases and J lost 4, with 10 bases in between. The CDR3 loop reads CASSAWPDTQYF. CDR3 sequence (DNA): TGTGCCAGCTCCGCGTGGCCAGATACGCAGTATTTT.

The chain employs TRBV19 and TRBJ1-5; 8 bases map to TRBD1. The CDR3 totals 17 residues. With 3 bases clipped from V and 6 bases from J, the junction kept 13 bases outside the gene matches. Germline-derived CDR1 and CDR2 are LNHDA and SQIVND (reference sequence). The chain's CDR3 is CASSIRPGQAAGQPQHF. The CDR3 nucleotides are TGTGCCAGTAGTATCCGCCCGGGACAGGCGGCTGGTCAGCCCCAGCATTTT.

This clone was seen only once. The genes are TRBV5-1 and TRBJ2-1; D might be TRBD2 (5 bases). V lost 5 bases, J lost 2 bases, and 14 bases lay in between. The CDR3 extends over 15 amino acids. The germline gives CDR1 SGHRS, CDR2 YFSETQ. CDR3 sequence: CASSHPDGTYNEQFF. In DNA, the CDR3 is TGCGCCAGCAGTCATCCGGACGGGACCTACAATGAGCAGTTCTTC.

This sequence joins TRBV13 and TRBJ2-1; no clear D. This CDR3 is 13 amino acids long. CDR1 PRHDT and CDR2 FYEKMQ come from the germline V gene (reference sequence). With 5 bases removed from V and 7 bases from J, the gap between germline ends came to 12 bases. The CDR3 DNA follows: TGTGCCAGCAGCCCAATGGGCAGAAATGAGCAGTTCTTC. Amino acid sequence: CASSPMGRNEQFF.

This clone is termed large (0.1 to 1%). The chain joins TRBV9 to TRBJ2-1; TRBD1 might be the D (5 bases). With 3 bases removed from V and 6 bases from J, the gap between germline ends came to 10 bases. This CDR3 is built from 13 residues. Looked up from germline, CDR1 is SGDLS and CDR2 is YYNGEE. CDR3 sequence: CASSGGSLNEQFF. For the CDR3, the DNA is TGTGCCAGCAGCGGGGGCTCCCTCAATGAGCAGTTCTTC.

This sequence joins TRBV7-2 and TRBJ2-7; D call uncertain. V was shortened by 4 bases and J by 6 bases, with 10 bases between the two germline ends. Germline CDR1 SGHTA, CDR2 FQGNSA. The CDR3 length is 12 residues. CDR3 residues: CASSSPPREQYF. The CDR3 coding sequence is TGTGCCAGCAGCTCCCCCCCTCGCGAGCAGTACTTC. Complete variable domain (other parts from reference TRBV7-2 and TRBJ2-7): GAGVSQSPSNKVTEKGKDVELRCDPISGHTALYWYRQSLGQGLEFLIYFQGNSAPDKSGLPSDRFSAERTGGSVSTLTIQRTQQEDSAVYLCASSSPPREQYFGPGTRLTVT.

The gene calls are TRBV21-1 and TRBJ2-7; the tabulated D call, TRBD2, remains unverified against the DNA. TRBV21-1 is tagged as a pseudogene. The CDR3 is 14 amino acids. CDR3 in DNA: TGTGCCAGCAGCACTCTAGCGGGAGGATGCCATGTGTACTTC. Protein: CASSTLAGGCHVYF.

V and J are TRBV4-2 and TRBJ1-2; maybe TRBD1 (5 bases). The CDR3 is made up of 14 amino acids. Germline V gene lookup returns CDR1 LGHNA and CDR2 YNFKEQ. V was trimmed by 0 bases and J by 8 bases, leaving 13 bases between them. The CDR3 is CASSQEGQGGGYTF. The CDR3 coding sequence is TGTGCCAGCAGCCAAGAAGGGCAGGGAGGCGGCTACACCTTC.